The 25 T cell receptor beta chains reported below all come from one sample, sequenced in a study of identical twins (dated by TCRdb to about 2016). The library was prepared using 5' RACE. The sequencer was an Illumina HiSeq 2000. The public reads were reprocessed in TCRdb via fastp at Q25 and MiXCR, keeping in-frame beta chains. Every distinct CDR3 protein forms one entry, paired with its most common genes and DNA. The table for this sample lists roughly 470,000 distinct CDR3 sequences; 13% to 15% of them were counted only once. The ten largest clones represent approximately 1% of the sample. These data are also associated with another study on yellow fever vaccine responses in identical twins.

Sample: CD4+ T cells sorted from blood. The receptor source for this set is a young woman in good health.

This clonotype occurred many times. This sequence joins TRBV3-1 and TRBJ2-4; the D is unclear. The CDR3 totals 11 residues. CDR1 and CDR2 from the germline V gene are LGHDT and YNNKEL (reference sequence). Deletions cut 5 bases from V and 9 bases from J, with 8 bases between. CDR3 protein: CASSNQFIQYF. The CDR3 nucleotides read TGTGCCAGCAGCAACCAGTTCATTCAGTACTTC.

This clonotype was counted between two and nine times. The chain uses TRBV6-1 and TRBJ2-1; D is perhaps TRBD2 (6 bases). Germline CDR1 reads MNHNS; CDR2 reads SASEGT. The CDR3 is 14 amino acids. Trimming cost V 5 bases and J 5 bases, with 13 bases left between them. CDR3 nucleotides: TGTGCCAGCAGTAGCCCGGGACTTCACAATGAGCAGTTCTTC. It translates to CASSSPGLHNEQFF.

This clonotype was seen a few times. V gene TRBV5-1 combines with J gene TRBJ2-7; no reliable D call. Looked up from germline, CDR1 is SGHRS and CDR2 is YFSETQ. The length of the CDR3 is 16 residues. The V end lost 0 bases, the J end lost 2 bases, and 15 bases lay between the germline ends. This CDR3 reads CASSLVGPPLPYEQYF. For the CDR3, the DNA is TGCGCCAGCAGCTTGGTTGGGCCCCCGTTACCCTACGAGCAGTACTTC.

This sequence joins TRBV6-2 or TRBV6-3 and TRBJ2-1, with 9 bases matching TRBD2. The CDR3 has 16 amino acids. CDR1 is MNHEY and CDR2 is SVGEGT in the germline V gene. With V trimmed by 6 bases and J by 3 bases, 9 bases remained unmatched. This CDR3 is CASSGSGTSIYNEQFF. The CDR3 nucleotides read TGTGCCAGCAGCGGTTCCGGGACTAGCATCTACAATGAGCAGTTCTTC.

This clonotype has at least ten counts. V is TRBV5-1 and J is TRBJ2-5; TRBD2 is a possible D gene (6 bases). Germline CDR1 and CDR2: SGHRS and YFSETQ. Trimming removed 2 bases at V and 6 bases at J, with 26 bases between. The CDR3 sequence is 18 residues long. CDR3 sequence: CASSLDPGTPHNVKTQYF. CDR3 sequence (DNA): TGCGCCAGCAGCTTAGACCCCGGGACTCCACACAACGTCAAGACCCAGTACTTC.

This clonotype was observed at least ten times. The genes are TRBV9 and TRBJ2-3; 9 bases match TRBD2. The CDR3 is 16 amino acids. Germline CDR1 is SGDLS and CDR2 is YYNGEE. With V trimmed by 4 bases and J by 2 bases, 8 bases remained unmatched. The CDR3 spells CASSRFLAGATDTQYF. The CDR3 DNA reads as TGTGCCAGCAGCCGTTTCTTAGCGGGAGCCACAGATACGCAGTATTTT.

This clonotype was counted a few times. The genes are TRBV28 and TRBJ2-5; D is uncertain. CDR1 is MDHEN and CDR2 is SYDVKM in the germline V gene. The germline V and J ends were trimmed by 6 bases and 2 bases, with 13 bases remaining between them. This CDR3 is built from 14 residues. CDR3 residues: CASRWAQFQETQYF. The CDR3 nucleotides are TGTGCCAGCAGATGGGCACAGTTTCAAGAGACCCAGTACTTC.

This chain joins TRBV11-3 and TRBJ2-5; TRBD1 matches at 9 bases. The germline gives CDR1 SGHNT, CDR2 YENEEA. The CDR3 is 15 amino acids. Trimming removed 0 bases from V and 4 bases from J; junction bases left unmatched: 3. CDR3 DNA: TGTGCCAGCAGCTTAGAGCGGACAGGGGTAGAGACCCAGTACTTC. Its translation is CASSLERTGVETQYF.

The V and J genes are TRBV7-9 and TRBJ2-5; D gene uncertain. The CDR3 consists of 14 residues. Trimming left V 2 bases short and J 4 bases short, with 11 bases between. Germline V gene data show CDR1 as SEHNR and CDR2 as FQNEAQ (reference sequence). The DNA for the CDR3 is TGTGCCAGCAGCTTATTATCAGGATTAGAGACCCAGTACTTC. It yields the protein CASSLLSGLETQYF.

This clonotype was seen only a few times. This chain uses TRBV29-1 with TRBJ2-5; D gene uncertain. Germline CDR1 SQVTM, CDR2 ANQGSEA. This CDR3 has 12 residues. Trimming took off 8 bases at V and 2 bases at J, with 12 bases between the two ends. CDR3 nucleotide sequence: TGCAGCACCGCTGGGCGGCAAGAGACCCAGTACTTC. Translating gives CSTAGRQETQYF. Filled out from reference TRBV29-1 and TRBJ2-5, the complete variable domain reads SAVISQKPSRDICQRGTSLTIQCQVDSQVTMMFWYRQQPGQSLTLIATANQGSEATYESGFVIDKFPISRPNLTFSTLTVSNMSPEDSSIYLCSTAGRQETQYFGPGTRLLVL.

This clonotype was observed at least ten times. V and J are TRBV7-2 and TRBJ2-3; D perhaps matches TRBD2 (7 bases). The germline V and J ends were trimmed by 5 bases and 6 bases, with 18 bases remaining between them. CDR1 and CDR2 from the germline V gene are SGHTA and FQGNSA. The CDR3 is made up of 15 amino acids. The CDR3 DNA sequence: TGTGCCAGCAGCCCAGGTCTTGGGGGGGCTGATACGCAGTATTTT. Its translation is CASSPGLGGADTQYF. Full variable domain (missing parts from reference TRBV7-2 and TRBJ2-3): GAGVSQSPSNKVTEKGKDVELRCDPISGHTALYWYRQSLGQGLEFLIYFQGNSAPDKSGLPSDRFSAERTGGSVSTLTIQRTQQEDSAVYLCASSPGLGGADTQYFGPGTRLTVL.

The chain uses TRBV14 and TRBJ2-1, with D tentatively TRBD1 or TRBD2 (5 bases each). Per the germline V gene, CDR1 is SGHDN and CDR2 is FVKESK. The CDR3 extends over 15 amino acids. V was shortened by 3 bases and J by 2 bases, with 11 bases between the two germline ends. CDR3 DNA: TGTGCCAGCAGCCACCGAGGGACGGCCTACAATGAGCAGTTCTTC. As protein: CASSHRGTAYNEQFF.

This chain uses TRBV25-1 with TRBJ2-1, with unresolved D. CDR1 is MGHDK, CDR2 SYGVNS, per germline. There are 16 residues in the CDR3. The germline V and J ends were trimmed by 3 bases and 0 bases, with 12 bases remaining between them. In DNA form, the CDR3 reads TGTGCCAGCAGTGACCCTTCCCAAAACTCCTACAATGAGCAGTTCTTC. Protein: CASSDPSQNSYNEQFF.

This clonotype has more than one count but fewer than ten. The chain has TRBV14 and TRBJ1-2; unclear D gene. V gave up 4 bases and J gave up 8 bases, with 11 bases separating them. Germline V CDR1 and CDR2: SGHDN, FVKESK. The CDR3 has 12 residues. This CDR3 reads CASSPSGRGYTF. CDR3 nucleotide sequence: TGTGCCAGCAGCCCTAGCGGGCGGGGCTACACCTTC. The variable domain in full, completed from reference TRBV14 and TRBJ1-2, reads EAGVTQFPSHSVIEKGQTVTLRCDPISGHDNLYWYRRVMGKEIKFLLHFVKESKQDESGMPNNRFLAERTGGTYSTLKVQPAELEDSGVYFCASSPSGRGYTFGSGTRLTVV.

This clonotype was picked up a small number of times. The chain couples TRBV28 to TRBJ1-2; D gene unclear. This CDR3 spans 12 amino acids. The V end lost 2 bases, the J end lost 4 bases, and 5 bases lay between the germline ends. CDR1 is MDHEN, CDR2 SYDVKM, per germline. The CDR3 DNA sequence: TGTGCCAGCAGTTTACAGCCCTATGGCTACACCTTC. It translates to CASSLQPYGYTF.

The chain links TRBV20-1 to TRBJ2-7; 9 nucleotides agree with TRBD2. The CDR3 length is 16 residues. Germline-derived CDR1 and CDR2 are DFQATT and SNEGSKA (reference sequence). V lost 6 bases and J lost 4; bases outside the gene matches: 16. For the CDR3, the DNA is TGCAGTGCCTTATCGGAAAAGGCGGGAGGGCGATACGAGCAGTACTTC. Protein: CSALSEKAGGRYEQYF.

This clonotype has just a few counts. The chain joins TRBV12-3 or TRBV12-4 to TRBJ2-5; D call uncertain. V was clipped by 3 bases and J by 5 bases, with 13 bases between them. The CDR3 covers 14 residues. The CDR3 sequence: CASSLARQIETQYF. For the CDR3, the DNA is TGTGCCAGCAGTTTGGCTCGGCAGATCGAGACCCAGTACTTC.

The chain is built from TRBV7-2 and TRBJ2-1; TRBD2 matches at 14 bases. CDR1 and CDR2 (germline): SGHTA, FQGNSA. This CDR3 contains 16 residues. V shed 7 bases, J shed 8 bases, and the junction held 10 bases outside the gene matches. The CDR3 is CASIPPGLAGAHEQFF. In DNA, the CDR3 is TGTGCCAGCATTCCACCGGGACTAGCGGGAGCACATGAGCAGTTCTTC.

This chain joins TRBV9 and TRBJ1-4; D gene ambiguous. Per the germline V gene, CDR1 is SGDLS and CDR2 is YYNGEE. The CDR3 is made up of 14 amino acids. Trimming removed 7 bases at V and 5 bases at J, with 15 bases between. The CDR3 DNA is TGTGCCAGCGGACCAGCGGGAGGGAATGAAAAACTGTTTTTT. Protein sequence: CASGPAGGNEKLFF.

This clonotype has only a few counts. The chain recombines TRBV30 with TRBJ2-1; D unresolved. Germline CDR1 GTSNPN, CDR2 SVGIG (reference sequence). This CDR3 region has 12 residues. The germline V and J ends were trimmed by 3 bases and 6 bases, with 9 bases remaining between them. The CDR3 is CAWSLDGNEQFF. In DNA, the CDR3 is TGTGCCTGGAGCCTGGACGGCAATGAGCAGTTCTTC.

This clonotype has just a few counts. This chain connects TRBV6-5 to TRBJ2-5; the D gene is possibly TRBD1 (5 bases). There are 16 residues in the CDR3. Between the trimmed V and J ends, which lost 2 bases and 5 bases, there was a span of 18 bases. From germline, CDR1 is MNHEY and CDR2 SVGAGI. The CDR3 protein is CASSYLAKGLSETQYF. The DNA of the CDR3 is TGTGCCAGCAGTTACCTGGCGAAGGGGCTATCGGAGACCCAGTACTTC.

The V and J genes are TRBV27 and TRBJ2-5, with TRBD2 matching over 11 bases. The ends lost 6 bases at V and 2 bases at J; junction bases unmatched: 8. Germline V gene lookup returns CDR1 MNHEY and CDR2 SMNVEV (reference sequence). The CDR3 is 16 residues long. The CDR3 sequence: CASRPRLAGKQETQYF. For the CDR3, the DNA is TGTGCCAGCAGACCGAGACTAGCGGGGAAGCAAGAGACCCAGTACTTC.

This clonotype came up many times. The chain recombines TRBV29-1 with TRBJ2-1, with TRBD2 matching 12 bases. This CDR3 contains 16 residues. With 4 bases clipped from V and 2 bases from J, the junction kept 6 bases outside the gene matches. Germline assignment: CDR1 SQVTM and CDR2 ANQGSEA. As DNA, the CDR3 is TGCAGCGTTGTATCGCTAGCGGGAGGGACCTACAATGAGCAGTTCTTC. This gives the protein CSVVSLAGGTYNEQFF.

The chain employs TRBV29-1 and TRBJ2-1, with D perhaps TRBD1 or TRBD2 (6 bases each). Germline loops: CDR1 SQVTM, CDR2 ANQGSEA. The CDR3 consists of 12 residues. V lost 7 bases to trimming and J lost 5 bases, with 12 bases between them. CDR3 region: CSGRGTNNEQFF. The CDR3 coding sequence is TGCAGCGGGAGGGGGACAAACAATGAGCAGTTCTTC.

The chain is built from TRBV20-1 and TRBJ1-2, with D hard to call. This CDR3 is 15 amino acids long. Germline CDR1 reads DFQATT; CDR2 reads SNEGSKA (reference sequence). Trimming shortened V by 1 base and J by 2 bases, and 14 bases separated the two germline ends. CDR3 coding DNA: TGCAGTGCTAGAGGTGGTAATTCGAACAACTATGGCTACACCTTC. Protein sequence: CSARGGNSNNYGYTF.